What follows describes a single T cell receptor (beta chain). The CDR3 consists of 17 residues. From germline, CDR1 is MDHEN and CDR2 SYDVKM. V lost 1 base to trimming and J lost 2 bases; unmatched junction nucleotides: 4. Positively selected for CCR7, the CD45RO-negative cells used as naive CD8 cells excluded terminally differentiated effector memory CD45RA+ cells. Libraries were prepared by immunoSEQ multiplex PCR; TCRdb keeps only in-frame clonotypes and omits some of them. The sample contains about 2.2 million clones, about 94% of which appear only once. This sample was taken from a study of shared clonotypes between healthy human individuals.

The chain combines TRBV28 with TRBJ2-7; 14 bases match TRBD2. The clonotype was recovered from a man younger than 35 in good health. Some clones in this sample may be carry-over from other donors' samples. Sequencing was carried out using naive CD8+ T cells from PBMCs. CDR3 nucleotides: TGTGCCAGCAGTTTATCAGTGGGACTAGCGGGAGCCTACGAGCAGTACTTC. This sequence encodes CASSLSVGLAGAYEQYF. Looking up the rest from reference TRBV28 and TRBJ2-7 gives the full variable domain: DVKVTQSSRYLVKRTGEKVFLECVQDMDHENMFWYRQDPGLGLRLIYFSYDVKMKEKGDIPEGYSVSREKKERFSLILESASTNQTSMYLCASSLSVGLAGAYEQYFGPGTRLTVT.